Sequencing of this T cell receptor beta chain was carried out in a study of cytomegalovirus exposure and HLA in healthy donors (dated by TCRdb to 2015 to 2018). A note on the overall study: An earlier analysis of 550 to 700 of the donors reported approximately 270 Gb of sequence data and 117 million unique TCR beta sequences from some 180 million T cells. An early release covering 550 to 700 HLA-typed donors comprised about 310 gigabases of sequencing data and around 80 million unique TCR sequences. Of the approximately 400 genotyped donors, around 81% fell in the genetic ancestry cluster associated with self-reported Caucasian donors. The study was designed to test whether signatures of past pathogen exposure could be identified by cataloging public T cell receptors. The study used immunosequencing to profile the T cell repertoires of several hundred subjects and linked those repertoires to cytomegalovirus serostatus. A separate validation cohort of roughly 120 different subjects was used in addition to the roughly 720-subject first cohort. To predict cytomegalovirus infection status, the study combined high-throughput TCR immunosequencing, statistical association of individual TCRs with disease status, and machine learning. A later analysis re-examined previously published TCR beta repertoires from 610 or so donors and added high-resolution HLA genotyping to investigate patterns of TCR occurrence. The later analysis used no new phenotypic data to find candidate immune exposures, relying instead on TCR beta sequences and their occurrence across donors. In an earlier analysis of 500 to 650 of the donors, high-throughput TCR beta sequencing was used to judge whether each TCR beta V gene segment behaved as functional or pseudogenic. Donor age, sex, ethnicity and CMV serostatus were collected together with the repertoire data. Genome-wide SNP genotypes for about 65% of the roughly 670 donors were used in a later genetic analysis, which treated that subset as a discovery cohort. All discovery cohort repertoires had been generated on a single sequencing platform. Both class I and class II loci were covered by HLA typing, at four-digit resolution. Typing coverage differed by locus: A, B, C, DRB1 and DQB1 were typed in roughly 629-640 donors, DQA1 in 522, DPA1 in around 600, and DPB1 in around 490. About five DR-DQ haplotypes were treated as single units for association and clustering because of strong linkage in the cohort. Among roughly 400 genotyped donors of the cohort, an average of around 250,000 unique TCR beta nucleotide sequences was sequenced per donor, of which 15% to 20% were non-productive. What the authors observed across the whole study: A total of fewer than 200 TCR beta chains were listed by the study as associated with cytomegalovirus. In a later analysis, HLA-associated TCR beta chains were found to be more clonally expanded and to have lower generation probabilities than equally common non-associated chains. Because the 87-base-pair reads could not distinguish some IMGT-functional V segments, including TRBV6-2 and TRBV6-3, those segments were excluded. Specific HLA alleles were associated with 18,000 or so TCR beta sequences at a false discovery rate of 0.05 in a later analysis. A few of the identified cytomegalovirus-associated TCR beta chains were confirmed in vitro to be specific for cytomegalovirus antigens. A cluster of highly shared sequence variants was judged likely to represent a technical artifact of the sequencing pipeline. Strong co-occurrence of HLA alleles, especially DR and DQ, made assigning TCR associations to individual alleles difficult. A further reported finding was that TCR beta sequences accurately predicted the HLA-A and HLA-B alleles for most subjects in the first cohort. In an earlier analysis of roughly 560 of the donors, most TCR beta V segments were observed in productive rearrangements about 87% or about 30% of the time, broadly matching IMGT annotations. While some public TCRs were present in many individuals, most TCR sequences turned up only very rarely across donors. An association between a missense DCLRE1C variant and V-gene and J-gene trimming of TCR beta chains was found in a later genetic analysis and replicated in an independent cohort. Approximately 16 rarely observed V segments, including chromosome 9 orphons, were excluded from the earlier analysis of approximately 500 of the donors because counts were too low. In a later analysis, TCR association rates were found to vary across HLA loci, with the most associated TCRs seen for DRB1 alleles and the fewest for HLA-C alleles. The authors suggested that the approach could potentially be generalized to other disease states and immunological phenotypes. Because HLA typing was missing for some donors at each locus, association tests included only the typed subset. In this cohort, only TCR beta chains were sequenced, and detectable features were limited by the absence of alpha or paired-chain data. CMV serostatus was the only immune exposure information available for the cohort. According to a later analysis, parvovirus B19, influenza, CMV and Epstein-Barr virus appeared linked to several top co-occurrence clusters. Compared with the 666-donor mean, donors in an Asian-associated ancestry cluster had fewer N-insertions in productive TCRs, according to a later genetic analysis. The classifier was reported to diagnose cytomegalovirus status with high specificity and sensitivity in both the original and validation cohorts. A later analysis found that most CMV-associated TCR beta chains appeared HLA-restricted, with HLA associations seemingly driven largely by CMV exposure. Linkage disequilibrium might explain the correlated functional status among segregating V segments, but an unknown experimental factor could not be ruled out. The presence/absence analyses assumed that sequencing depth was roughly uniform across donors, and that assumption may not be true.

Library preparation was by the immunoSEQ multiplex PCR assay. For the multiplex PCR, a mixture combining 60 forward primers for TCR Vbeta segments and 13 reverse primers for TCR Jbeta segments was used. Amplification of the CDR3 region of rearranged TCR beta genes was performed with a multiplex PCR assay on genomic DNA. The Illumina HiSeq System was used to sequence the amplified TCR beta libraries as 87-base-pair reads. The authors processed their data as follows. In a later analysis, roughly 80 million unique TCR beta chains were counted across the approximately 620 repertoires, and around 11 million of these chains were shared by at least two donors. Raw reads were error-corrected and collapsed into unique sequences with a nearest-neighbor algorithm that merged closely related sequences to remove PCR and sequencing errors. V, D and J gene segments were assigned by aligning CDR3 sequences to IMGT reference sequences. Each retained sequence needed at least a six-nucleotide match to both a V gene segment and a J gene segment. A rearrangement counted as productive if the CDR3 had no stop codons and remained in frame with V and J, and every other rearrangement counted as non-productive. Following IMGT convention, CDR3 was defined as the stretch from the second conserved V-encoded cysteine up to the conserved J-encoded phenylalanine. In an earlier analysis of around 570 of the donors, sequences lacking an unambiguous match to a single V gene segment were excluded. In an earlier analysis of a few hundred of the donors, a V segment was called functional when productive rearrangements were above 56.7%, and segregating when the standard deviation between donors exceeded 5%. A statistical classification framework was developed to diagnose cytomegalovirus status using the catalog of TCR beta chain sequences. A later analysis assigned V and J genes by comparing TCR nucleotide sequences with IMGT/GENE-DB human TR gene sequences. In a later analysis, CDR3 sequences and most-parsimonious VDJ recombination scenarios were assigned using the TCRdist pipeline. In a later analysis, each TCR beta chain was defined by its CDR3 amino acid sequence together with its V-gene family, and reads lacking a unique V-gene family were excluded. To address suspected cross-contamination and a sequencing artifact, a later analysis removed a few hundred highly shared, low-generation-probability nucleotide sequences. In a later analysis, a clonal expansion index for each public chain was calculated from normalized within-repertoire ranks of inferred template counts. A later analysis computed generation probabilities with a VDJ recombination model fitted to out-of-frame rearrangements, and checked the results against IGoR. A later analysis scored TCR-TCR, TCR-HLA and TCR-CMV co-occurrence with hypergeometric tests, applying a repertoire-size bias correction to TCR pairs. To estimate false discovery rates, a later analysis permuted the HLA or CMV assignments 20 times. In a later analysis, co-occurring TCRs were grouped with DBSCAN, and TCRdist sequence similarity was added when clustering was performed within HLA-allele-positive subsets. Repertoires with fewer than 30,000 or more than 120,000 public chains, plus five repertoires with anomalous nucleotide sharing, were excluded from co-occurrence clustering. TCRdb provides this immuneACCESS table in a form limited to in-frame rearrangements. Some clones are lacking; in checked studies, under half of them reflect an unresolved V gene, and why the rest are absent is not known. V and J calls and clone size come straight from that table; D and trimming were deduced from the DNA. Present in this sample are 200,000 to 250,000 clones, 82% of which were seen just once. 2.7% of the sample lies in the top ten.

A single count supports this clone. It lacks a known antigen. Per-base qualities were not stored, and no clone one base away is much larger. The cohort comprised 666 healthy bone marrow donors. At the time of sampling, every cohort member was nominally healthy, though immune exposures that went unrecorded were likely present. The donor tested CMV seronegative, placing the donor among the 350 or so seronegative members of the cohort. A peripheral blood sample was collected from each donor, and TCR beta sequencing was performed on peripheral blood mononuclear cells. Genomic DNA was extracted from the blood cell samples with the Qiagen DNeasy Blood Extraction Kit. Looking up the germline V gene (reference sequence) yields CDR1 LNHDA and CDR2 SQIVND. Reading from cysteine to phenylalanine, the CDR3 counts 15 amino acids. The CDR3 DNA has 45 bases and is translated from base 1. V is cut by 1 base and J by 5 bases, and the space between the germline ends is 12 bases.

The V and J segments used are TRBV19 and TRBJ2-1, with the D gene uncertain. The origin of this receptor is a woman aged 40-49 years in good health and CMV-seronegative. Sequenced: PBMCs. CDR3 region: CASSIGTYTNNEQFF. In nucleotides, the sequence is TGTGCCAGTAGTATAGGAACATACACCAACAATGAGCAGTTCTTC.